The entry below describes one TCR beta chain. No cognate antigen has been identified for it. Base qualities are not recorded, but no much larger clone differs from it by a single base. The same CDR3 arises from other DNA sequences in this sample as well. Using the deep immunoSEQ assay, multiplex PCR amplified TCR CDR3 regions from genomic DNA. Genomic DNA extracted from each cell subset was distributed evenly over all wells of several immunoSEQ 96-well plates, and each plate served as one replicate. For sorted subsets, each replicate PCR was loaded with 200 ng genomic DNA, equivalent to 30,000 or so T cell genomes. Purified libraries were measured with a Qubit 3.0 fluorometer, size-checked on a Bioanalyzer 2100, and measured again with the KAPA Library Quantification kit. A separate single-read 150-cycle Illumina NextSeq 550 flow cell was used to sequence each immunoSEQ 96-well plate. On the authors' methods: Because the immunoSEQ output held only junctional sequences and lacked quality scores, the filtering could not match the filtering applied to full-length reads. Sequences were annotated with PyIR, a Python wrapper for IgBLAST v1.9, and V/J genes and CDR3 were assigned using IMGT germline references. Any read was removed if the V/J assignment was weak (E-value above 1e-6), the CDR3 was missing, or the read contained stop codons, out-of-frame junctions, or ambiguous translated residues. V3J clonotypes were defined by identical inferred V gene, J gene, and CDR3 amino acid sequence. Percentage overlap between repertoires was computed as shared unique clonotypes divided by the size of the smaller repertoire. Richness of each repertoire was evaluated using RTK rarefaction, the Chao1 estimator, and Recon v2.1 estimates of unobserved clonotypes. Generation probabilities for all TCRbeta clonotypes obtained by the gDNA method from several donors were computed using OLGA. In its TCRdb copy, this immuneACCESS table keeps in-frame sequences only and misses some clones. Where compared with another copy, unresolved V genes explain less than half of these, and the others have no known cause. V and J calls and clone size are given by that table; D and trimming were obtained from the DNA. This sample holds more than 900,000 clones; about four fifths were observed only once. The ten largest clonotypes hold 0.5% to 0.65% of the sample.

The donors were healthy, HIV-negative adults who had no recently reported acute infections or vaccinations. Only Caucasian adults living in Nashville, Tennessee, USA were represented among the donors. Magnetic negative selection was used to enrich CD4+ T cells, after which naive cells were positively selected on CD45RA and the negative fraction became the memory subset. After blood collection by leukapheresis, PBMCs were isolated using Ficoll-Histopaque density gradient centrifugation and then cryopreserved in the vapor phase of liquid nitrogen. Purity and quantity of every magnetically sorted T cell population were checked by analytical flow cytometry. Genomic DNA was isolated from each sorted fraction and quantified by UV absorbance on a Nanodrop 2000c. The data are from a study of shared clonotypes between healthy human individuals (dated by TCRdb to 2018 to 2020). With respect to the entire study: The cohort included a few men and a couple of women between 18 and 49 years of age. For each donor, CD4 naive and CD4 memory were each run on three plates, CD8 naive on two plates, and CD8 memory on one plate. To estimate repertoire size and how much clonotypes are shared between individuals, the study performed deep sequencing of blood TCR repertoires from five healthy adults. Libraries were prepared and TCR repertoires were sequenced by different laboratories using diverse techniques, in order to increase sequencing depth and limit assay-specific biases. Each donor's leukapheresis produced roughly between about 0.85 and 10 billion PBMCs.

Here is what the overall study found, with its caveats: The small number of donors limited the genetic and exposure-history diversity represented. Rarefaction of sorted-subset datasets indicated incomplete sequencing despite the large sequencing depth. Sampling was limited to blood, and TCR repertoires in tissue likely differ from TCR repertoires in blood. Compared with non-shared clonotypes, the clonotypes found in all four sorted-subset donors had higher generation probabilities. Naive subsets generally had larger estimated clonotype richness than memory subsets. Pairwise subsampling indicated that sequencing depth was expected to affect the degree of clonotype sharing among donors. Across a handful of donors, about 4.5% of naive CD4, 3% to 4% of naive CD8, roughly 2.3% of memory CD4, and 0.4% to 0.45% of memory CD8 clonotypes were shared.

From its cysteine to its phenylalanine, the CDR3 spans 14 amino acids. The CDR3 DNA has 42 bases and is translated from base 1. V trim: 4 bases; J trim: 2 bases; unmatched bases: 3. According to the germline V gene, CDR1 reads SGHRS and CDR2 reads YFSETQ. The sequence was obtained from a man younger than 35 in good health. Some clones in this sample may be carry-over from other donors' samples. Rearrangement joined TRBV5-1 to TRBJ2-5; a stretch of 9 junction bases matches TRBD1. Sequences were obtained from memory CD4+ T cells from PBMCs. Per the publication, the cell subset or site label means: CD45RA-negative fraction. CDR3 region: CASSVGQGQETQYF. The nucleotide sequence is given as TGCGCCAGCAGCGTAGGACAGGGGCAAGAGACCCAGTACTTC. Extended through the reference TRBV5-1 and TRBJ2-5 proteins, this CDR3 yields the full variable domain: KAGVTQTPRYLIKTRGQQVTLSCSPISGHRSVSWYQQTPGQGLQFLFEYFSETQRNKGNFPGRFSGRQFSNSRSEMNVSTLELGDSALYLCASSVGQGQETQYFGPGTRLLVL.